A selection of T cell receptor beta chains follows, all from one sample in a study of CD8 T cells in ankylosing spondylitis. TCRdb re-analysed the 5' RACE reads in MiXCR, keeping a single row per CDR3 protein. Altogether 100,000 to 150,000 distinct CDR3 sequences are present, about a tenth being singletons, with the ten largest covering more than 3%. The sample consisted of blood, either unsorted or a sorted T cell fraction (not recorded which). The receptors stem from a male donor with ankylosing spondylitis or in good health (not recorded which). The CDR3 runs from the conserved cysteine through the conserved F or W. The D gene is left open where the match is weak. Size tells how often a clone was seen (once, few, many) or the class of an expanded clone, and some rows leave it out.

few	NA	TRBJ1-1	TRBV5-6	CASSLRGPTEAFF	TGTGCCAGCAGCTTGAGGGGCCCCACTGAAGCTTTCTTT
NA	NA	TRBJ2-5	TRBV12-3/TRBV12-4	CASKRDWRETQYF	TGTGCCAGCAAAAGGGACTGGCGGGAGACCCAGTACTTC
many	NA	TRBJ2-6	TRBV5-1	CASMGGGSLSGANVLTF	TGCGCCAGCATGGGTGGTGGGAGCCTCTCTGGGGCCAACGTCCTGACTTTC
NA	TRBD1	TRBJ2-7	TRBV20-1	CSARDGAGGTYEQYF	TGCAGTGCTAGAGATGGGGCAGGGGGTACCTACGAGCAGTACTTC
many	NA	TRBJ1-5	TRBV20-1	CSATIGTGKRPQHF	TGCAGTGCTACAATAGGTACGGGGAAAAGGCCCCAGCATTTT
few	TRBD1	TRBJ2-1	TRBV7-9	CASSPGTGGINEQFF	TGTGCCAGCAGCCCCGGGACAGGGGGAATAAATGAGCAGTTCTTC
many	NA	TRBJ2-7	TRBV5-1	CASSLAVSVRGVVEQYF	TGCGCCAGCAGCTTGGCCGTGTCTGTCCGTGGGGTTGTCGAGCAGTACTTC
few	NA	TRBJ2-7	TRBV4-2	CASSQEWSGFTTYEQYF	TGTGCCAGCAGCCAAGAGTGGAGCGGGTTCACTACCTACGAGCAGTACTTC
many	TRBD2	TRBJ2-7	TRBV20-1	CSARGLAGDSYEQYF	TGCAGTGCTAGGGGACTAGCGGGAGACTCCTACGAGCAGTACTTC
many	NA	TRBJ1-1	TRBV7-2	CASSLGRPPEAFF	TGTGCCAGCAGCTTAGGCCGTCCTCCTGAAGCTTTCTTT